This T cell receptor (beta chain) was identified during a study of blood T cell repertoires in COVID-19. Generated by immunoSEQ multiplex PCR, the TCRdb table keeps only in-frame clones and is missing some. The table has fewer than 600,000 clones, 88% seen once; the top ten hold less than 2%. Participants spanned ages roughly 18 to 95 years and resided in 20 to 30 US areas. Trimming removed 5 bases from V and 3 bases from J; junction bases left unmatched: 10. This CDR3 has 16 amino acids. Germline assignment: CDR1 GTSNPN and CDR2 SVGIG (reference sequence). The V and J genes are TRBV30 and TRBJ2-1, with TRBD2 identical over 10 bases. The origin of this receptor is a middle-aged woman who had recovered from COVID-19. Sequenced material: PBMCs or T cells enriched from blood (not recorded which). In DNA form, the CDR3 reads TGTGCCTGGGGATCTAGCGGGAGTCGTCTCTACAATGAGCAGTTCTTC. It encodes CAWGSSGSRLYNEQFF.